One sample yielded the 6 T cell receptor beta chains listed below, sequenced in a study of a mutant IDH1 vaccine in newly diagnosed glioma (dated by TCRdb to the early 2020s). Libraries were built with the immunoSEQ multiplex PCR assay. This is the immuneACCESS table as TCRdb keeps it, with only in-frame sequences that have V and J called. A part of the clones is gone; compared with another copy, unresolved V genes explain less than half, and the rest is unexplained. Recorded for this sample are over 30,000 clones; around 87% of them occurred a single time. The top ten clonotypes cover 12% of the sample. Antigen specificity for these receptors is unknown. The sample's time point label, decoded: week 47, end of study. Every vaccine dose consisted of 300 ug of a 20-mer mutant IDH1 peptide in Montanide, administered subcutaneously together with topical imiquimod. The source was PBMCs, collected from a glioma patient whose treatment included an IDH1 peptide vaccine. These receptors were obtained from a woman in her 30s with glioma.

Written as DNA, the CDR3 is TGTGCCAGCAGTTCCCATCGAGCCTACGAGCAGTACTTC. Residues: CASSSHRAYEQYF. J is TRBJ2-7 and V is TRBV27; D call uncertain. V shed 4 bases and J shed 2 bases, with 9 bases lying between them. This CDR3 comprises 13 residues. The germline V gene has CDR1 MNHEY and CDR2 SMNVEV (reference sequence).

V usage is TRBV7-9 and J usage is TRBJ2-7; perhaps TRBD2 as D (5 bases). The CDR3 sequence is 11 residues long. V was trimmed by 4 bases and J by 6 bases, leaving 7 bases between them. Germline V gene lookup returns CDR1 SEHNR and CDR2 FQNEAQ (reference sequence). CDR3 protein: CASSWSGEQYF. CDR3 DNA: TGTGCCAGCAGCTGGAGCGGCGAGCAGTACTTC.

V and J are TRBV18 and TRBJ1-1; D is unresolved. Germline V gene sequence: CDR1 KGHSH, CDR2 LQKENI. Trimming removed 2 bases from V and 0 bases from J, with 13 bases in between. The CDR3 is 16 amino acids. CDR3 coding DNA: TGTGCCAGCTCACCAGGGATTGTGAGTGTGAACACTGAAGCTTTCTTT. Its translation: CASSPGIVSVNTEAFF. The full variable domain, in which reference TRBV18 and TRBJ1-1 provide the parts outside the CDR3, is NAGVMQNPRHLVRRRGQEARLRCSPMKGHSHVYWYRQLPEEGLKFMVYLQKENIIDESGMPKERFSAEFPKEGPSILRIQQVVRGDSAAYFCASSPGIVSVNTEAFFGQGTRLTVV.

CDR3 loop: CASSLISTGGQPLHF. The DNA for the CDR3 is TGTGCCAGCAGCTTGATTTCGACAGGGGGCCAACCCCTCCACTTT. The chain carries TRBV5-6 and TRBJ1-6; 10 nucleotides agree with TRBD1. CDR3 length equals 15 residues. V dropped 1 base and J dropped 12; count of bases not matched to a gene: 7. From germline, CDR1 is SGHDT and CDR2 YYEEEE.

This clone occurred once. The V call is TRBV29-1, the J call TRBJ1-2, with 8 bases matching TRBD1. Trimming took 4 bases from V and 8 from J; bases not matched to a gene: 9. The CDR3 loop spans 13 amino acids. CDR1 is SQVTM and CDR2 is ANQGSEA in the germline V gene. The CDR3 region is CSVGSGGLGGYTF. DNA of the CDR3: TGCAGCGTTGGATCAGGGGGCTTGGGGGGCTACACCTTC. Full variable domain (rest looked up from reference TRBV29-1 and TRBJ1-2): SAVISQKPSRDICQRGTSLTIQCQVDSQVTMMFWYRQQPGQSLTLIATANQGSEATYESGFVIDKFPISRPNLTFSTLTVSNMSPEDSSIYLCSVGSGGLGGYTFGSGTRLTVV.

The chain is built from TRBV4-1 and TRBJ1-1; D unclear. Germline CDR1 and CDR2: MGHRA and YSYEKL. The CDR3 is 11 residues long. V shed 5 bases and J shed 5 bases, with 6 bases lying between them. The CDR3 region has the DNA TGCGCCAGCAGCTCGTGGACTGAAGCTTTCTTT. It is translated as CASSSWTEAFF.